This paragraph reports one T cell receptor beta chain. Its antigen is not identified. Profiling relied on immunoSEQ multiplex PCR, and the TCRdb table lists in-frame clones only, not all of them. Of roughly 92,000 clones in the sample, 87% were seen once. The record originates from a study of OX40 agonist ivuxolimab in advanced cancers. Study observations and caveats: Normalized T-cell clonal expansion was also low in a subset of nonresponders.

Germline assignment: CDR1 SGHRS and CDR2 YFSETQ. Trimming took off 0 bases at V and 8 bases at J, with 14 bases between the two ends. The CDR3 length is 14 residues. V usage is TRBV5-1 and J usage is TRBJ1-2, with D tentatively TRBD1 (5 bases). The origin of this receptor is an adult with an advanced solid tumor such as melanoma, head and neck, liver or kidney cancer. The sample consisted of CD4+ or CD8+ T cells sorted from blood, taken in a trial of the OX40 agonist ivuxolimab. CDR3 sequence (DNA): TGCGCCAGCAGCTTGGGTTTCCCAGGGTACGGCTACACCTTC. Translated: CASSLGFPGYGYTF. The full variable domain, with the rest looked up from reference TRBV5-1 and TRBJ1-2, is KAGVTQTPRYLIKTRGQQVTLSCSPISGHRSVSWYQQTPGQGLQFLFEYFSETQRNKGNFPGRFSGRQFSNSRSEMNVSTLELGDSALYLCASSLGFPGYGYTFGSGTRLTVV.